The text below deals with one T cell receptor beta chain. The sample belongs to a study of CD8 T cells in Susac syndrome. Sequencing of TCR beta drew on CD8+ and CD4+ T cells from blood. Healthy donors served as the controls. They were matched for age and sex. Negative isolation yielded CD8+ and CD4+ T cells; FACS enriched TEMRA cells. Reverse transcription of roughly 0.5 to 1 ug RNA was carried out with random hexamers. TCRdb analysed the immunoSEQ multiplex PCR reads with MiXCR anew, one entry per CDR3 protein. The sample yields some 200,000 distinct CDR3 sequences, approximately 95% seen once. The CDR3 runs to 12 residues. Per the germline V gene, CDR1 is SEHNR and CDR2 is FQNEAQ (reference sequence). V was pared by 5 bases and J by 2 bases, with 7 bases between.

The sequencing input was CD4+ T cells from PBMCs. The clonotype was recovered from a human donor in good health. The chain links TRBV7-9 to TRBJ2-7, with D unresolved. The CDR3 nucleotides read TGTGCCAGCAGCCGTTCCCCCTACGAGCAGTACTTC. Amino acids: CASSRSPYEQYF.